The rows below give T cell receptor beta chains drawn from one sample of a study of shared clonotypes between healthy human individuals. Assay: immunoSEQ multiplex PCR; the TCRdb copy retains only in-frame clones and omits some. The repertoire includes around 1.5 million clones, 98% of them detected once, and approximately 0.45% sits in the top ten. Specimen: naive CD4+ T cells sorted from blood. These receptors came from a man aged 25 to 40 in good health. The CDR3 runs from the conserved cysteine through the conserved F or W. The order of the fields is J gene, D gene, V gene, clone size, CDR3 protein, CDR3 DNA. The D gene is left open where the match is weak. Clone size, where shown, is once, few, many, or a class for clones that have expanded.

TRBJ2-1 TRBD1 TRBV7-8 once CASSFSGTDYNEQFF TGTGCCAGCAGCTTCTCCGGGACAGACTACAATGAGCAGTTCTTC
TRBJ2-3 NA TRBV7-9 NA CASSPGLPTDTQYF TGTGCCAGCAGTCCGGGACTCCCCACAGATACGCAGTATTTT
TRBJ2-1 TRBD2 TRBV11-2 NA CASAPGLADNEQFF TGTGCCAGTGCCCCGGGACTAGCGGACAATGAGCAGTTCTTC
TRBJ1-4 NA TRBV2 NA CASTTNEKLFF TGTGCCAGCACAACTAATGAAAAACTGTTTTTT
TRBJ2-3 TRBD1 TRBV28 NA CASSLAGTGGTDTQYF TGTGCCAGCAGTTTGGCAGGGACAGGGGGCACAGATACGCAGTATTTT
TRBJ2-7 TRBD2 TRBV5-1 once CASSFGDSYASGRYEQYF TGCGCCAGCAGCTTCGGAGATTCGTATGCTAGCGGGAGATACGAGCAGTACTTC
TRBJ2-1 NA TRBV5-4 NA CASSLSVRLSSYNEQFF TGTGCCAGCAGCTTGTCTGTGAGGCTGAGCTCCTACAATGAGCAGTTCTTC
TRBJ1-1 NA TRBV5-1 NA CASSLVYGRTGYLNTEAFF TGCGCCAGCAGCTTGGTTTATGGGAGGACTGGCTATTTGAACACTGAAGCTTTCTTT
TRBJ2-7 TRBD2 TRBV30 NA CAWSIPGLATYEQYF TGTGCCTGGAGTATTCCGGGACTAGCGACCTACGAGCAGTACTTC
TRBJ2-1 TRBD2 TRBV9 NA CASSVGLAGYNEQFF TGTGCCAGCAGCGTAGGGCTAGCGGGCTACAATGAGCAGTTCTTC
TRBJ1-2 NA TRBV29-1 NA CSVELHRQGGGYTF TGCAGCGTTGAATTACATAGGCAGGGAGGTGGCTACACCTTC
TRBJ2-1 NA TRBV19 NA CASSIRLAYNEQFF TGTGCCAGTAGTATAAGACTAGCCTACAATGAGCAGTTCTTC
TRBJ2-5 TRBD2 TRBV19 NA CASSRGLAGQETQYF TGTGCCAGTAGTAGGGGACTAGCGGGACAAGAGACCCAGTACTTC
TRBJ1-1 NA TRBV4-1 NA CASSQDTTGNTEAFF TGCGCCAGCAGCCAAGATACAACAGGGAACACTGAAGCTTTCTTT
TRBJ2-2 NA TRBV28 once CASTANTGELFF TGTGCCAGCACCGCGAACACCGGGGAGCTGTTTTTT
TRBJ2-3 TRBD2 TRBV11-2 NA CASSRSGRVDTQYF TGTGCCAGCAGCCGTAGCGGGAGGGTAGATACGCAGTATTTT
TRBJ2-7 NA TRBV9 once CASSVEGGKQYF TGTGCCAGCAGCGTAGAAGGGGGGAAGCAGTACTTC
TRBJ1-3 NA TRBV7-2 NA CASSQRHGNTIYF TGTGCCAGCAGCCAACGTCACGGAAACACCATATATTTT
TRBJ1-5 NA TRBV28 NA CASRRAGGNQPQHF TGTGCCAGCCGGCGGGCAGGCGGCAATCAGCCCCAGCATTTT
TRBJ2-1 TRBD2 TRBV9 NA CASSPRGEGNEQFF TGTGCCAGCAGTCCCCGAGGGGAGGGCAATGAGCAGTTCTTC
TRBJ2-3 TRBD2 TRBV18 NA CASSPLTSGSGLLSVQYF TGTGCCAGCTCACCATTGACTAGCGGGAGTGGACTACTTAGCGTGCAGTATTTT
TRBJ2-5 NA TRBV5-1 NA CASSLGTLQETQYF TGCGCCAGCAGCCTCGGGACTTTACAAGAGACCCAGTACTTC
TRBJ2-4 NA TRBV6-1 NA CASSDRQVGIQYF TGTGCCAGCAGTGATCGACAGGTCGGCATTCAGTACTTC
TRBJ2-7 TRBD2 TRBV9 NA CASSPGTSLPYEQYF TGTGCCAGCAGCCCAGGGACTAGTTTACCCTACGAGCAGTACTTC
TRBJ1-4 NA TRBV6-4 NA CASRKLFF TGTGCCAGCAGAAAACTGTTTTTT
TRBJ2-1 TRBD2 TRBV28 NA CASSSGGRTHEQFF TGTGCCAGCAGTTCCGGCGGGAGGACCCATGAGCAGTTCTTC
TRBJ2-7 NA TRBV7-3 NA CASSFDVEYEQYF TGTGCCAGCAGCTTCGATGTCGAATACGAGCAGTACTTC
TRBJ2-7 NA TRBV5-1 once CASSYNTYEQYF TGCGCCAGCAGCTACAACACCTACGAGCAGTACTTC
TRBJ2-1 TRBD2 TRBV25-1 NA CATGRTSGSSGRNEQFF TGTGCCACCGGGAGGACTAGCGGGAGTTCGGGGCGCAATGAGCAGTTCTTC
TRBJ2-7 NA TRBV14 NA CASSLNGPHYEQYF TGTGCCAGCAGCCTAAACGGCCCCCACTACGAGCAGTACTTC
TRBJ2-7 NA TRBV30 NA CAWSPGTYEQYF TGTGCCTGGAGCCCCGGGACGTACGAGCAGTACTTC
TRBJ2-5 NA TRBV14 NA CASSQDLGQETQYF TGTGCCAGCAGCCAAGATTTGGGCCAAGAGACCCAGTACTTC
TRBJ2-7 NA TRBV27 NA CASSDYGLLYF TGTGCCAGCAGCGACTACGGGCTCCTATACTTC
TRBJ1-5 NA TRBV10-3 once CAISDGGTQPQHF TGTGCCATCAGTGACGGGGGGACTCAGCCCCAGCATTTT
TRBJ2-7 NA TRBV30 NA CAWTGTRDYEQYF TGTGCCTGGACAGGGACACGAGACTACGAGCAGTACTTC
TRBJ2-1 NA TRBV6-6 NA CASSYALRLHNEQFF TGTGCCAGCAGTTACGCGCTTAGATTACACAATGAGCAGTTCTTC
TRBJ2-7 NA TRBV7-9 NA CASRKEGEQYF TGTGCCAGCAGAAAAGAGGGGGAGCAGTACTTC
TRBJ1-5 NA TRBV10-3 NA CAISESGLGQPQHF TGTGCCATCAGTGAGTCAGGACTGGGTCAGCCCCAGCATTTT
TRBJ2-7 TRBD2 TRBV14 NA CASSPGRAGVYEQYF TGTGCCAGCAGCCCTGGCAGGGCGGGAGTCTACGAGCAGTACTTC
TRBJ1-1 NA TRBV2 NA CASRPANTEAFF TGTGCCAGCAGACCGGCGAACACTGAAGCTTTCTTT
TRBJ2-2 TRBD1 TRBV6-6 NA CASSYGQGAHTGELFF TGTGCCAGCAGTTACGGACAGGGGGCGCACACCGGGGAGCTGTTTTTT
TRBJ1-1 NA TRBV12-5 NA CASGRGGGTEAFF TGTGCTAGTGGCCGAGGGGGGGGCACTGAAGCTTTCTTT
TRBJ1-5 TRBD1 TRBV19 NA CASSIGDSNSNQPQHF TGTGCCAGTAGTATAGGGGACAGCAATAGCAATCAGCCCCAGCATTTT
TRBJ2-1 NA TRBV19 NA CASSIRGPSSYNEQFF TGTGCCAGTAGTATACGGGGGCCGAGCTCCTACAATGAGCAGTTCTTC
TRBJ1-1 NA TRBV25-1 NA CASSEYPGKGPKTEAFF TGTGCCAGCAGTGAATATCCGGGGAAGGGTCCCAAAACTGAAGCTTTCTTT
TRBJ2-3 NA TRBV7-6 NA CASSLGSSSTDTQYF TGTGCCAGCAGCTTAGGATCGTCTAGCACAGATACGCAGTATTTT
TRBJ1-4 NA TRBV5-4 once CASSLVTAHQGTNEKLFF TGTGCCAGCAGCTTGGTGACGGCTCATCAGGGGACTAATGAAAAACTGTTTTTT